This T cell receptor beta chain was sequenced for a study of breast tumors, draining lymph nodes, adjacent tissues. The lymph nodes were axillary draining lymph nodes from breast cancer patients. From the multiplex PCR reads, TCRdb called clonotypes with MiXCR, one entry per CDR3 protein. Of 200,000 to 250,000 distinct CDR3 sequences in the sample, around 34% are singletons; the top ten hold over 3.5%. V lost 5 bases, J lost 7 bases, and 8 bases stayed unmatched. The CDR3 is 16 residues long. From germline, CDR1 is MNHEY and CDR2 SVGAGI. V is TRBV6-5 and J is TRBJ2-1, with 13 bases identical to TRBD2. Sequenced input: axillary lymph node tissue. The sequence derives from a female donor with breast cancer. Some clones in this sample may be carry-over from other donors' samples. CDR3 nucleotides: TGTGCCAGCAGTCACCTGACTAGCGGGAGGAGGAATGAGCAGTTCTTC. This encodes CASSHLTSGRRNEQFF.